This entry lists 24 T cell receptor beta chains sequenced from one sample in a study of Tregs in tolerant kidney transplant recipients. Here immunoSEQ multiplex PCR was the method, and the copy in TCRdb shows in-frame clones only, minus some. Among 15,000 to 17,000 clones listed, more than 80% were seen once. Material: CD8+ T cells from blood. The source is a human donor in good health.

The CDR3 coding sequence is TGTGCCAGCAGCTTAGCCCTATGGGGAACTAGCCAGTTCTTC. This translates into CASSLALWGTSQFF. The chain couples TRBV7-2 to TRBJ2-1; possibly TRBD2 for D (6 bases). There are 14 residues in the CDR3. Germline loops: CDR1 SGHTA, CDR2 FQGNSA. V dropped 0 bases and J dropped 13 bases, with 16 bases sitting between them.

Concerning this clone: A much larger clone sits a single nucleotide away, making a read error possible. The V gene is TRBV20-1, the J gene TRBJ2-2, with D perhaps TRBD1 (6 bases). This CDR3 comprises 11 residues. The germline gives CDR1 DFQATT, CDR2 SNEGSKA (reference sequence). DNA for the CDR3: TGCAGTGCTGGGGGCCCCGGGGAGCTGCTTTTT. Translating gives CSAGGPGELLF.

The chain combines TRBV5-1 with TRBJ2-7, with D possibly matching TRBD2 (5 bases). Trimming pared 0 bases from V and 2 bases from J, leaving 15 bases between. The CDR3 runs to 16 residues. The germline V gene encodes CDR1 SGHRS and CDR2 YFSETQ. CDR3 amino acids: CASSLDPRAVTYEQYF. The CDR3 DNA reads TGCGCCAGCAGCTTGGATCCTCGAGCGGTAACCTACGAGCAGTACTTC.

The CDR3 coding sequence is TGTGCCAGCAGCGAGACAGGGCAAGAGACCCAGTACTTC. Translating gives CASSETGQETQYF. The gene calls are TRBV28 and TRBJ2-5; TRBD1 matches 7 bases. Trimming took 6 bases from V and 2 from J; bases not matched to a gene: 3. CDR1 and CDR2 from the germline V gene are MDHEN and SYDVKM. CDR3 length: 13 amino acids.

The chain carries TRBV9 and TRBJ2-2; 9 positions match TRBD1. The CDR3 is 15 residues long. Germline V CDR1 and CDR2: SGDLS, YYNGEE. The ends lost 4 bases at V and 7 bases at J; junction bases unmatched: 8. The CDR3 region has the DNA TGTGCCAGCAGCCCCAGGACAGGGGCGGGCGGGGAGCTGTTTTTT. Translated, it gives CASSPRTGAGGELFF. The whole variable domain, filled in from reference TRBV9 and TRBJ2-2, reads DSGVTQTPKHLITATGQRVTLRCSPRSGDLSVYWYQQSLDQGLQFLIQYYNGEERAKGNILERFSAQQFPDLHSELNLSSLELGDSALYFCASSPRTGAGGELFFGEGSRLTVL.

CDR3 nucleotide sequence: TGTGCCATCTTAGACAGGGGGATGGGCTACACCTTC. Its translation is CAILDRGMGYTF. The chain joins TRBV2 to TRBJ1-2, with TRBD1 matching 9 bases. In germline, CDR1 is SNHLY, CDR2 FYNNEI. V gave up 10 bases and J gave up 8 bases; unmatched junction bases: 8. This CDR3 is built from 12 residues. The complete variable domain, with remaining parts taken from reference TRBV2 and TRBJ1-2, reads EPEVTQTPSHQVTQMGQEVILRCVPISNHLYFYWYRQILGQKVEFLVSFYNNEISEKSEIFDDQFSVERPDGSNFTLKIRSTKLEDSAMYFCAILDRGMGYTFGSGTRLTVV.

This clone showed up just once. The chain uses TRBV4-1 and TRBJ2-4, with D perhaps matching TRBD2 (6 bases). Germline lookup yields CDR1 MGHRA and CDR2 YSYEKL. Trimming took off 0 bases at V and 2 bases at J, with 14 bases between the two ends. CDR3 length: 17 residues. The CDR3: CASSQDGGGRTKNIQYF. The CDR3 region has the DNA TGCGCCAGCAGCCAAGACGGAGGAGGGAGAACCAAAAACATTCAGTACTTC.

The J gene is TRBJ2-3, the V gene TRBV9, with 9 bases identical to TRBD1. The CDR3 has 16 amino acids. Losses at the gene ends were 4 bases for V and 2 bases for J; bases not matched to a gene: 8. Germline V gene data show CDR1 as SGDLS and CDR2 as YYNGEE. This CDR3 reads CASSHGQGTYTDTQYF. In DNA form, the CDR3 reads TGTGCCAGCAGCCACGGACAGGGGACATACACAGATACGCAGTATTTT.

For this clone: Other DNA sequences within the sample encode an identical CDR3. The chain has TRBV30 and TRBJ2-7; D gene uncertain. The CDR3 is 11 residues long. Looked up from germline, CDR1 is GTSNPN and CDR2 is SVGIG (reference sequence). The germline V and J ends were trimmed by 3 bases and 2 bases, with 5 bases remaining between them. The CDR3 nucleotides are TGTGCCTGGAGGAGTCCCTACGAGCAGTACTTC. Its translation is CAWRSPYEQYF.

V gene TRBV5-1 combines with J gene TRBJ2-5, with 7 positions matching TRBD2. Germline V gene sequence: CDR1 SGHRS, CDR2 YFSETQ. Trimming took 6 bases from V and 3 from J; bases not matched to a gene: 14. This CDR3 has 16 amino acids. In DNA, the CDR3 is TGCGCCAGCAAGGAACAAACAACCGGACTAGAAGAGACCCAGTACTTC. It yields the protein CASKEQTTGLEETQYF.

The chain carries TRBV7-2 and TRBJ2-2; D is perhaps TRBD1 or TRBD2 (5 bases each). V was clipped by 4 bases and J by 3 bases, with 18 bases between them. The CDR3 loop spans 17 amino acids. CDR1 and CDR2 (germline): SGHTA, FQGNSA. The DNA for the CDR3 is TGTGCCAGCAGCTCTAACTCAGGGACGGCGGACACCGGGGAGCTGTTTTTT. Amino acid sequence: CASSSNSGTADTGELFF.

The V gene is TRBV27, the J gene TRBJ2-1, with 11 nucleotides matching TRBD2. CDR1 and CDR2 from the germline V gene are MNHEY and SMNVEV (reference sequence). J lost 2 bases, V lost 5 bases, and 5 bases had no gene match. CDR3 size: 16 residues. The CDR3 bases are TGTGCCAGCAGTCTCCGACTAGCGGGGCCCTACAATGAGCAGTTCTTC. Translation: CASSLRLAGPYNEQFF.

This sequence joins TRBV30 and TRBJ1-1; D is uncertain. The germline V and J ends were trimmed by 4 bases and 11 bases, with 14 bases remaining between them. The CDR3 runs to 11 residues. CDR1 is GTSNPN, CDR2 SVGIG, per germline (reference sequence). For the CDR3, the DNA is TGTGCCTGGAACCCCGAAGGGCCGGCTTTCTTT. Translating gives CAWNPEGPAFF.

The gene calls are TRBV20-1 and TRBJ2-7; TRBD1 or TRBD2 may be the D gene (6 bases each). CDR3 size: 11 residues. Trimming pared 6 bases from V and 6 bases from J, leaving 12 bases between. Germline V gene lookup returns CDR1 DFQATT and CDR2 SNEGSKA (reference sequence). Here the CDR3 reads CSAQRGVEQYF. In DNA form, the CDR3 reads TGCAGTGCCCAAAGGGGGGTCGAGCAGTACTTC.

The chain couples TRBV7-6 to TRBJ2-3; TRBD2 might be the D (5 bases). The CDR3 extends over 16 amino acids. The V and J ends lost 2 bases and 2 bases respectively, with 14 bases between them. In germline, CDR1 is SGHVS, CDR2 FNYEAQ. The CDR3 spells CASSLTSGLNTDTQYF. The DNA for the CDR3 is TGTGCCAGCAGCTTAACGTCCGGACTGAACACAGATACGCAGTATTTT.

The chain employs TRBV5-1 and TRBJ1-1, with D tentatively TRBD1 (6 bases). The germline CDR1 and CDR2 sequences are SGHRS and YFSETQ. The length of the CDR3 is 14 residues. The ends were cut back, 2 bases at V and 1 base at J, with 9 bases in the middle. DNA of the CDR3: TGCGCCAGCAGCTTAGACAGGCGGAACACTGAAGCTTTCTTT. Translated, it gives CASSLDRRNTEAFF.

The chain recombines TRBV19 with TRBJ2-7; 9 bases are a match to TRBD2. CDR1 LNHDA and CDR2 SQIVND come from the germline V gene (reference sequence). The trim removed 5 bases at V and 7 bases at J, leaving 9 bases unmatched. This CDR3 is built from 14 residues. The CDR3 reads CASSPTGLAGEQYF. Here the CDR3 DNA reads TGTGCCAGTAGTCCCACGGGACTAGCCGGGGAGCAGTACTTC.

The J gene is TRBJ2-7, the V gene TRBV10-3, with D perhaps given as TRBD1 or TRBD2 (5 bases each). Per the germline V gene, CDR1 is ENHRY and CDR2 is SYGVKD. V was pared by 10 bases and J by 2 bases, with 21 bases between. This CDR3 contains 15 residues. CDR3 DNA: TGTGCCAGCGCCGATTGGGACCAAGTCACCTACGAGCAGTACTTC. Amino acids: CASADWDQVTYEQYF.

The gene calls are TRBV2 and TRBJ2-4; 8 nucleotides line up with TRBD2. This CDR3 has 11 residues. Germline CDR1 reads SNHLY; CDR2 reads FYNNEI. The CDR3 region is CQAGGRDIQYF. The CDR3 nucleotides read TGTCAGGCGGGGGGTAGAGACATTCAGTACTTC.

The V gene is TRBV15, the J gene TRBJ2-1; 8 bases align to TRBD2. V lost 9 bases and J lost 7; bases outside the gene matches: 8. The CDR3 is made up of 13 amino acids. Germline values: CDR1 LNHNV, CDR2 YYDKDF (reference sequence). The CDR3 is CATRSGSGNEQFF. Here the CDR3 DNA reads TGTGCCACTCGAAGCGGGAGCGGGAATGAGCAGTTCTTC. Full variable domain (rest looked up from reference TRBV15 and TRBJ2-1): DAMVIQNPRYQVTQFGKPVTLSCSQTLNHNVMYWYQQKSSQAPKLLFHYYDKDFNNEADTPDNFQSRRPNTSFCFLDIRSPGLGDTAMYLCATRSGSGNEQFFGPGTRLTVL.

The V call is TRBV6-1, the J call TRBJ1-1; 7 bases fit TRBD1. CDR1 and CDR2 (germline): MNHNS, SASEGT. V trimming: 1 base; J trimming: 1 base; junction bases outside the gene matches: 0. This CDR3 region has 14 residues. CDR3 sequence reads: CASSEGQGNTEAFF. In DNA, the CDR3 is TGTGCCAGCAGTGAAGGACAGGGGAACACTGAAGCTTTCTTT.

The rearrangement uses TRBV30 and TRBJ2-1; no reliable D call. This CDR3 contains 13 residues. V lost 1 base and J lost 0, with 4 bases in between. Germline V gene lookup returns CDR1 GTSNPN and CDR2 SVGIG (reference sequence). Here the CDR3 reads CAWSASSYNEQFF. The CDR3 nucleotides read TGTGCCTGGAGTGCAAGCTCCTACAATGAGCAGTTCTTC.

The rearrangement joins TRBV25-1 to TRBJ2-7, with 10 bases matching TRBD2. The V and J ends lost 6 bases and 4 bases, in that order; junction bases with no gene match: 6. This CDR3 contains 14 residues. Germline lookup yields CDR1 MGHDK and CDR2 SYGVNS. The CDR3, as DNA: TGTGCCAGCAGCCCTAGCGGGAGCTTTTACGAGCAGTACTTC. It is translated as CASSPSGSFYEQYF.

This clone was found a few times. This specimen includes other DNA sequences encoding the same CDR3. The chain links TRBV5-5 to TRBJ2-7, with D perhaps matching TRBD2 (7 bases). V was pared by 0 bases and J by 0 bases, with 10 bases between. Germline V CDR1 and CDR2: SGHKS, YYEKEE (reference sequence). The CDR3 consists of 15 residues. In DNA form, the CDR3 reads TGTGCCAGCAGCTTGGGGGCGGGGGCCTCCTACGAGCAGTACTTC. Translation: CASSLGAGASYEQYF.